The rows below give T cell receptor beta chains drawn from one sample of a study of graft-versus-host responses after intestinal transplantation. Profiled with immunoSEQ multiplex PCR; TCRdb holds only in-frame clones, not every one. The sample holds roughly 97,000 clones; more than 80% are singletons and the top ten take about 16%. The sequences come from PBMCs, collected 450 to 460 days after intestinal transplant. These receptors all stem from a human patient who received an intestinal transplant, so some T cells may come from the graft donor. Both conserved end residues are part of each CDR3. A D gene is named only where the DNA matches it firmly. The listing skips clone size in some rows; elsewhere it reads once, few, many or a size class.

>TRBJ1-1|once|-|TRBV19
TGTGCCAGTAGTCAACTTGGCCTTGAAGCTTTCTTT
CASSQLGLEAFF
>TRBJ2-1|-|-|TRBV6-5
TGTGCCAGCAGTTACGGGGGAATGGGCAATGAGCAGTTCTTC
CASSYGGMGNEQFF
>TRBJ2-3|-|-|TRBV2
TGTGCCAGCAGTGAATTAATGCAGGGGGGAGATACGCAGTATTTT
CASSELMQGGDTQYF
>TRBJ1-2|-|-|TRBV6-5
TGTGCCAGCAGTCCCGGCGGCTATGGCTACACCTTC
CASSPGGYGYTF
>TRBJ2-1|-|-|TRBV6-5
TGTGCCAGCAGCCCAGGGTGGGATGAGCAGTTCTTC
CASSPGWDEQFF
>TRBJ2-7|-|-|TRBV9
TGTGCCAGCAGCGTAGCTTTGGGGTTAAGCTACGAGCAGTACTTC
CASSVALGLSYEQYF
>TRBJ2-3|-|-|TRBV27
TGTGCCAGCAGTTTATCTATGCCTCAATGGGATACGCAGTATTTT
CASSLSMPQWDTQYF
>TRBJ2-2|-|TRBD2|TRBV7-2
TGTGCCAGCAGCCGAGCGGGAGCCAACACCGGGGAGCTGTTTTTT
CASSRAGANTGELFF
>TRBJ1-4|-|-|TRBV12-5
TGTGCTAGTGGGGAGAATGAAAAACTGTTTTTT
CASGENEKLFF
>TRBJ1-3|-|-|TRBV4-2
TGTGCCAGCAGCCGCAGTTTTATCGGGATCTCTGGAAACACCATATATTTT
CASSRSFIGISGNTIYF
>TRBJ1-3|once|-|TRBV10-3
TGTGCCGTATCAGGGGCGTCTGAAAACACCATATATTTT
CAVSGASENTIYF
>TRBJ2-5|-|-|TRBV15
TGTGCCACCAGCAGAGATCCAGGGGCGCAGACCCAGTACTTC
CATSRDPGAQTQYF
>TRBJ1-1|-|-|TRBV6-5
TGTGCCAGCAGGGGGGGGGACACTGAAGCTTTCTTT
CASRGGDTEAFF
>TRBJ1-1|-|TRBD1|TRBV29-1
TGCAGCGTTGCCCGGGACAGGGTCCCCACTGGGGCTTTCTTT
CSVARDRVPTGAFF
>TRBJ1-2|-|-|TRBV25-1
TGTGCCAGCAGTGCAGGGGCAGGGGCCACCGGCTACACCTTC
CASSAGAGATGYTF
>TRBJ2-7|-|TRBD2|TRBV13
TGTGCCAGCAGCTTAAGGGGACTAGTCTACGAGCAGTACTTC
CASSLRGLVYEQYF
>TRBJ1-1|-|-|TRBV6-5
TGTGCCAGCAGTTACTCCGTCGGGGGATCGAACACTGAAGCTTTCTTT
CASSYSVGGSNTEAFF
>TRBJ2-1|-|TRBD1|TRBV19
TGTGCCAGTAGTAGCCCAAGACAGGGTCCCTTGAATGAGCAGTTCTTC
CASSSPRQGPLNEQFF
>TRBJ1-1|-|-|TRBV10-3
TGTGCCATCAGTGGCGGGGATGTTCTGGCTTTCTTT
CAISGGDVLAFF
>TRBJ2-1|-|TRBD1|TRBV4-1
TGCGCCAGCAGCCTCGGACCAGGGGGTTACAATGAGCAGTTCTTC
CASSLGPGGYNEQFF